This T cell receptor beta chain was obtained from a study of high-grade serous ovarian cancer treatment subgroups. Overall study findings and caveats: TCR relatedness rose with neoantigen level and trended with mutation load. Different patients shared almost no repertoire; same-patient tumors shared about 0.11 to 0.79.

Sequencing used immunoSEQ multiplex PCR; TCRdb keeps in-frame clones, though not all of them. The data contain about 5,800 clones, less than 85% of them singletons. The germline gives CDR1 SGHAT, CDR2 FQDESV (reference sequence). The CDR3 has 16 residues. Trimming cost V 1 base and J 0 bases, with 12 bases left between them. Tumor samples were taken before definitive surgery or chemotherapy. Points on this clone: Its cognate antigen is unknown.

The genes are TRBV11-1 and TRBJ1-2; D uncertain. The TCR was taken from a human donor with high-grade serous ovarian cancer. Sequencing was carried out using tumor tissue. The CDR3 spells CASSLGGLGTNYGYTF. Here the CDR3 DNA reads TGTGCCAGCAGCTTAGGAGGGCTCGGGACTAACTATGGCTACACCTTC.